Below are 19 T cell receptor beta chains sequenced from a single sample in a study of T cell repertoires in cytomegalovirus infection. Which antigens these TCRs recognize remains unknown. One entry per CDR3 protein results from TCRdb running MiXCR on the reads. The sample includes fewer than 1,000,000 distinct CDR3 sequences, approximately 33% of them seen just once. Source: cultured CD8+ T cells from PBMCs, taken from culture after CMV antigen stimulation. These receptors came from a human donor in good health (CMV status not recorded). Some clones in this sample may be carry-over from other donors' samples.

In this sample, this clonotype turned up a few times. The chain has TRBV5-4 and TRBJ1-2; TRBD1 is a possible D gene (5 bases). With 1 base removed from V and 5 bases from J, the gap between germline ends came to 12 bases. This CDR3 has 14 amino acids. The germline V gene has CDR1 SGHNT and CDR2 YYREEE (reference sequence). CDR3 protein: CASSLSADSYGYTF. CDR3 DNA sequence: TGTGCCAGCAGCTTGTCGGCAGACAGTTATGGCTACACCTTC. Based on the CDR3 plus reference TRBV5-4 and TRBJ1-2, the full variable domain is ETGVTQSPTHLIKTRGQQVTLRCSSQSGHNTVSWYQQALGQGPQFIFQYYREEENGRGNFPPRFSGLQFPNYSSELNVNALELDDSALYLCASSLSADSYGYTFGSGTRLTVV.

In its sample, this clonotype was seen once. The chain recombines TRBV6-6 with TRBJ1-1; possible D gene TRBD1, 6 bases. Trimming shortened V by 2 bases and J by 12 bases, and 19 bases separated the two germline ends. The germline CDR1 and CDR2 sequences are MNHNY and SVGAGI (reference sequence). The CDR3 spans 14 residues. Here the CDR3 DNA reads TGTGCCAGCAGTTACGGGGCGGGGCAGGGGCCGACTTTCTTT. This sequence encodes CASSYGAGQGPTFF.

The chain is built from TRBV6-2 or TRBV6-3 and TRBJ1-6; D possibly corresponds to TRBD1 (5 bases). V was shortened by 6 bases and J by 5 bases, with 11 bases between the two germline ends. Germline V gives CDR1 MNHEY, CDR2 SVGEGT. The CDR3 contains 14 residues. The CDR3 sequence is CASRPGRNNSPLHF. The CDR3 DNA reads TGTGCCAGCAGGCCGGGACGAAATAATTCACCCCTCCACTTT.

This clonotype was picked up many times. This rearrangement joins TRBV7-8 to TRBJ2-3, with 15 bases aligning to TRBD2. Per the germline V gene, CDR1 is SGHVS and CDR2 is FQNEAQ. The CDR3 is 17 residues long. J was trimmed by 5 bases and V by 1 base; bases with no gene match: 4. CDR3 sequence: CASSLGTSGGAGDTQYF. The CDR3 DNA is TGTGCCAGCAGCTTAGGGACTAGCGGGGGGGCCGGAGATACGCAGTATTTT. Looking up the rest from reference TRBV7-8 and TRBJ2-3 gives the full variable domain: GAGVSQSPRYKVAKRGQDVALRCDPISGHVSLFWYQQALGQGPEFLTYFQNEAQLDKSGLPSDRFFAERPEGSVSTLKIQRTQQEDSAVYLCASSLGTSGGAGDTQYFGPGTRLTVL.

The CDR3 bases are TGTGCCAGCAGTTTCCCTTCGACAGGTGAAGAACTTCAGTACTTC. Translated, it gives CASSFPSTGEELQYF. The J gene is TRBJ2-4, the V gene TRBV28, with D maybe TRBD1 (6 bases). V was shortened by 3 bases and J by 11 bases, with 20 bases between the two germline ends. The CDR3 sequence is 15 residues long. CDR1 is MDHEN and CDR2 is SYDVKM in the germline V gene.

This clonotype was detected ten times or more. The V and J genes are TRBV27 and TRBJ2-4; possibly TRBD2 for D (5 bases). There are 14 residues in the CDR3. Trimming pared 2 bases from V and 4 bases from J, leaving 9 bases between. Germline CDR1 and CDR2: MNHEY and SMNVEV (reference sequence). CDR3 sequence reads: CASSLGSGKNIQYF. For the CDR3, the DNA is TGTGCCAGCAGTTTAGGGTCGGGGAAAAACATTCAGTACTTC.

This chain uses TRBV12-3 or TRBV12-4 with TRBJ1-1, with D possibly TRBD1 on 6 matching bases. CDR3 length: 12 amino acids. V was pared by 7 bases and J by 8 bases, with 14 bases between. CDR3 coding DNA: TGTGCCAGCACTCCGGACAGAGTGGAAGCTTTCTTT. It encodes CASTPDRVEAFF.

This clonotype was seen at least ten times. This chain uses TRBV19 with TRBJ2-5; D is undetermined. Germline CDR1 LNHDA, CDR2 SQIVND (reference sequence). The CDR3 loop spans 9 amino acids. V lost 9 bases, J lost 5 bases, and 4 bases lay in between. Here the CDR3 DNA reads TGTGCCAGAGCGGAGACCCAGTACTTC. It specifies CARAETQYF. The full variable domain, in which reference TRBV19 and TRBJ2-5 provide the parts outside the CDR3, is DGGITQSPKYLFRKEGQNVTLSCEQNLNHDAMYWYRQDPGQGLRLIYYSQIVNDFQKGDIAEGYSVSREKKESFPLTVTSAQKNPTAFYLCARAETQYFGPGTRLLVL.

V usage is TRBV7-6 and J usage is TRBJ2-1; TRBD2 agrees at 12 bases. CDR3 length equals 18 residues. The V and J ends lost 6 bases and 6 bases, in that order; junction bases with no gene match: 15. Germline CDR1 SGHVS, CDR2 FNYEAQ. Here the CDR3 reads CASRLRSGTSGYLNEQFF. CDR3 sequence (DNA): TGTGCCAGCAGGTTGAGGTCCGGGACTAGCGGGTATCTCAATGAGCAGTTCTTC.

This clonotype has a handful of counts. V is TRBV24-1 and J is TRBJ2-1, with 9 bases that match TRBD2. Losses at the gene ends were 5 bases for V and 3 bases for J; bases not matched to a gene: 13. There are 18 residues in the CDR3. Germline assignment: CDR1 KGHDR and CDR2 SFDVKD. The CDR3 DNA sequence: TGTGCCACCAGTGGGTCAAGGGGTAGCGGGAGAGACTACAATGAGCAGTTCTTC. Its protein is CATSGSRGSGRDYNEQFF.

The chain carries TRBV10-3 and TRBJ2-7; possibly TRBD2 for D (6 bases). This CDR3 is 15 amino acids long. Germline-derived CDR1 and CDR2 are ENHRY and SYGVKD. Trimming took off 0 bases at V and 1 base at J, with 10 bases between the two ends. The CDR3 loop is CAISESSGGSYEQYF. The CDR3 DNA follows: TGTGCCATCAGTGAGTCGAGCGGAGGGTCCTACGAGCAGTACTTC.

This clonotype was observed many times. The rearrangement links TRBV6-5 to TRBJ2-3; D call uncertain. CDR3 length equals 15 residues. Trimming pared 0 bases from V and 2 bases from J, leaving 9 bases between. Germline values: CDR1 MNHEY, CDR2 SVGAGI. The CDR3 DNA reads TGTGCCAGCAGTTACTCGGGCCAATTCACAGATACGCAGTATTTT. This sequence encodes CASSYSGQFTDTQYF.

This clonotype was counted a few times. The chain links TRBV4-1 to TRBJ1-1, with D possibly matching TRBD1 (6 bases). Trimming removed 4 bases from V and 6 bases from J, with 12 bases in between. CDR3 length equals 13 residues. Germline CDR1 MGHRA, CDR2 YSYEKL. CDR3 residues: CASSLLDSPEAFF. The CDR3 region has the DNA TGCGCCAGCAGCCTCTTGGACAGCCCTGAAGCTTTCTTT.

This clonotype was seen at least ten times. CDR3 sequence: CASSLGGTQYNEQFF. The CDR3 coding sequence is TGTGCCAGCAGCTTAGGAGGGACACAGTACAATGAGCAGTTCTTC. This chain connects TRBV7-9 to TRBJ2-1; D perhaps matches TRBD1 (6 bases). The germline V and J ends were trimmed by 1 base and 4 bases, with 11 bases remaining between them. Looked up from germline, CDR1 is SEHNR and CDR2 is FQNEAQ (reference sequence). The CDR3 spans 15 residues.

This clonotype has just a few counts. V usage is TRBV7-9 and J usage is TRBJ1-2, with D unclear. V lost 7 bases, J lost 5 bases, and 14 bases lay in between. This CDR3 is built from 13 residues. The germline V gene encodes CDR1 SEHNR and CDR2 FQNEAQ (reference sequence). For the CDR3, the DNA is TGTGCCAGCAACCCAGCAGAAGGGTATGGCTACACCTTC. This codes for CASNPAEGYGYTF.

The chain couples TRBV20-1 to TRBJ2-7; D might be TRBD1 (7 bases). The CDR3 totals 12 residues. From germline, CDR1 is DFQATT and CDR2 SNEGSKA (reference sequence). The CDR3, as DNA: TGCACCGCCAGGGGGGTCACCTACGAGCAGTACGTC. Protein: CTARGVTYEQYV.

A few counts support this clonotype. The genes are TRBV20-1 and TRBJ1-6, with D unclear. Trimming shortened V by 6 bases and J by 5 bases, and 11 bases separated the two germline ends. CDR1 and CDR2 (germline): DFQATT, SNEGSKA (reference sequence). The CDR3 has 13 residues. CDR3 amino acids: CSARTVDNSPLHF. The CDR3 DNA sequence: TGCAGTGCGAGGACGGTTGATAATTCACCCCTCCACTTT.

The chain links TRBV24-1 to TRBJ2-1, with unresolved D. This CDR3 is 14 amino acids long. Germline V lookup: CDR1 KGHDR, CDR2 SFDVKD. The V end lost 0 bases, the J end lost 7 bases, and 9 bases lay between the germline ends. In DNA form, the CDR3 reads TGTGCCACCAGTGATTTGTCCGGGCTAAATGAGCAGTTCTTC. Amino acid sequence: CATSDLSGLNEQFF.

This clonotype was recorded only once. In DNA, the CDR3 is TGTGCCAGCAGCTGGGACATGGCTGAAGCTTTCTTT. This codes for CASSWDMAEAFF. The V and J genes are TRBV5-5 and TRBJ1-1, with TRBD1 as a possible D gene (6 bases). The length of the CDR3 is 12 residues. Germline V gene data show CDR1 as SGHKS and CDR2 as YYEKEE (reference sequence). The V gene lost 3 bases and the J gene lost 6 bases, with 9 bases spanning the gap.